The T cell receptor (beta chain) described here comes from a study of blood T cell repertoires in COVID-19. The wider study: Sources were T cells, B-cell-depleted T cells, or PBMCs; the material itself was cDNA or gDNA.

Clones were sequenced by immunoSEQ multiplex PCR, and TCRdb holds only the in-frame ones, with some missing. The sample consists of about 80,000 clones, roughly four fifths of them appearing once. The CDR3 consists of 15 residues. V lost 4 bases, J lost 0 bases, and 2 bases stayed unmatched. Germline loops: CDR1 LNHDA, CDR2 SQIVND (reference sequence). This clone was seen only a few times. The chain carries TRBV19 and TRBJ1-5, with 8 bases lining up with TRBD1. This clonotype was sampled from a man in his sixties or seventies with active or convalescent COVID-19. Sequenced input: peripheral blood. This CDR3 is CASSKGTGSNQPQHF. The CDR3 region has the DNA TGTGCCAGTAGTAAAGGGACAGGTAGCAATCAGCCCCAGCATTTT.